Following are 19 T cell receptor beta chains from one sample sequenced in a study of identical twins. TCRdb reanalysed the 5' RACE reads using MiXCR and keeps one entry per CDR3 protein. The sample consists of hundreds of thousands of distinct CDR3 sequences, around 24% of them appearing once. These data were likewise used in another study, on yellow fever vaccine responses in identical twins.

Sequenced sample: CD4+ T cells sorted from blood. These receptors originate from a woman between 18 and 29 years old in good health.

There are many counts of this clonotype. CDR3 residues: CASSPGLQAWDEQFF. The CDR3 DNA is TGCGCCAGCAGCCCGGGACTACAAGCTTGGGATGAGCAGTTCTTC. The V call is TRBV5-1, the J call TRBJ2-1; 7 positions match TRBD2. CDR1 SGHRS and CDR2 YFSETQ come from the germline V gene. Trimming at V came to 4 bases and at J to 8 bases, leaving 12 bases not matched to a gene. The CDR3 is 15 amino acids.

The table lists this clonotype with a few counts. J is TRBJ1-1 and V is TRBV10-3, with 8 bases identical to TRBD1. Germline loops: CDR1 ENHRY, CDR2 SYGVKD. The V gene end was trimmed by 6 bases and the J gene end by 1 base; junction bases not matched to a gene: 4. The CDR3 has 14 residues. CDR3 in amino acids: CAIRNRGENTEAFF. The CDR3, as DNA: TGTGCCATCAGGAACAGGGGGGAGAACACTGAAGCTTTCTTT.

This clonotype was observed a few times. The chain links TRBV12-3 or TRBV12-4 to TRBJ1-2; D remains ambiguous. The germline V and J ends were trimmed by 5 bases and 6 bases, with 13 bases remaining between them. The CDR3 is 13 residues long. This CDR3 is CASSPEARNGYTF. The CDR3 DNA reads as TGTGCCAGCAGTCCCGAGGCGCGGAATGGCTACACCTTC.

This clonotype appeared once. J is TRBJ2-7 and V is TRBV7-8; 12 bases are shared with TRBD2. There are 17 residues in the CDR3. Germline V gene lookup returns CDR1 SGHVS and CDR2 FQNEAQ. Trimming at V came to 1 base and at J to 4 bases, leaving 8 bases not matched to a gene. The chain's CDR3 is CASSLDPSGGALYEQYV. CDR3 in DNA: TGTGCCAGCAGCTTAGACCCTAGCGGGGGGGCCCTGTACGAGCAGTACGTC.

The genes are TRBV4-1 and TRBJ2-6, with 9 bases lining up with TRBD2. Losses at the gene ends were 4 bases for V and 3 bases for J; bases not matched to a gene: 16. This CDR3 is built from 20 residues. Germline V gene lookup returns CDR1 MGHRA and CDR2 YSYEKL. In DNA form, the CDR3 reads TGCGCCAGCAGCCGTCAGGGGCATGGAGCGGGAGGAGGTGGGGCCAACGTCCTGACTTTC. The encoded protein is CASSRQGHGAGGGGANVLTF.

J is TRBJ2-5 and V is TRBV18; 11 positions match TRBD2. CDR1 is KGHSH and CDR2 is LQKENI in the germline V gene. The CDR3 loop spans 17 amino acids. With 5 bases clipped from V and 4 bases from J, the junction kept 12 bases outside the gene matches. The CDR3 DNA sequence: TGTGCCAGCTCATTACTAGCGGGAGCTGGTTCAGGAGAGACCCAGTACTTC. It codes for CASSLLAGAGSGETQYF.

This chain's CDR3 is CASSLRQGKDTQYF. CDR3 DNA sequence: TGTGCCAGCAGTTTAAGACAGGGTAAAGATACGCAGTATTTT. The chain combines TRBV12-3 or TRBV12-4 with TRBJ2-3, with TRBD1 matching 7 bases. The CDR3 extends over 14 amino acids. Trimming removed 2 bases from V and 5 bases from J; junction bases left unmatched: 4.

CDR3 loop: CASSLDSPGTQHF. DNA for the CDR3: TGTGCCAGCAGTTTAGACTCTCCGGGGACCCAGCATTTT. The chain joins TRBV12-3 or TRBV12-4 to TRBJ1-5; no definite D call. The CDR3 has 13 residues. V was shortened by 1 base and J by 11 bases, with 12 bases between the two germline ends.

Only a few counts were recorded for this clonotype. The chain employs TRBV7-9 and TRBJ2-7; D gene ambiguous. Germline V CDR1 and CDR2: SEHNR, FQNEAQ (reference sequence). The CDR3 is 13 amino acids. The CDR3 bases are TGTGCCAGCAACCCGTTATCTGGCGCGCTAACCTTCGTT. Amino acid sequence: CASNPLSGALTFV.

This clonotype was found a few times. This chain connects TRBV20-1 to TRBJ2-7; possibly TRBD1 for D (6 bases). Germline V gene data show CDR1 as DFQATT and CDR2 as SNEGSKA (reference sequence). This CDR3 comprises 12 residues. V was trimmed by 1 base and J by 5 bases, leaving 9 bases between them. CDR3 loop: CSARGQVNEQYF. CDR3 coding DNA: TGCAGTGCTAGAGGACAGGTAAACGAGCAGTACTTC.

The chain combines TRBV6-1 with TRBJ2-7; 12 bases align to TRBD1. The CDR3 runs 14 residues. Germline loops: CDR1 MNHNS, CDR2 SASEGT. With 6 bases clipped from V and 5 bases from J, the junction kept 5 bases outside the gene matches. The CDR3 coding sequence is TGTGCCAGCAGGCCGGGACAGGGGGCCCACGAGCAGTACGTC. Amino acid sequence: CASRPGQGAHEQYV.

This clonotype turned up a few times. J is TRBJ2-7 and V is TRBV3-1, with no clear D. The CDR3 is 13 residues long. V lost 8 bases, J lost 0 bases, and 11 bases lay in between. Germline CDR1 and CDR2: LGHDT and YNNKEL (reference sequence). The CDR3 here is CASSHGSSYEQYV. In DNA, the CDR3 is TGTGCCAGCTCCCACGGTAGCTCCTACGAGCAGTACGTC.

This clonotype was recorded many times. The chain has TRBV10-3 and TRBJ2-2; possible D gene TRBD2, 6 bases. Trimming took 5 bases from V and 4 from J, leaving 14 bases between them. The CDR3 extends over 15 amino acids. From germline, CDR1 is ENHRY and CDR2 SYGVKD. CDR3 sequence: CAISPSPGGTGELFF. The DNA of the CDR3 is TGTGCCATCAGTCCCTCACCCGGGGGCACCGGGGAGCTGTTTTTT.

This clonotype appeared a few times. The rearrangement links TRBV5-1 to TRBJ2-1; TRBD2 matches 7 bases. The CDR3 loop spans 15 amino acids. Trimming at V came to 4 bases and at J to 2 bases, leaving 6 bases not matched to a gene. The germline gives CDR1 SGHRS, CDR2 YFSETQ. CDR3 protein: CASSNSGQTYNEQFF. CDR3 coding DNA: TGCGCCAGCAGCAATAGCGGGCAAACCTACAATGAGCAGTTCTTC.

This clonotype was seen a few times. This chain uses TRBV5-1 with TRBJ2-1, with D perhaps assigned TRBD1 or TRBD2 (5 bases each). Germline lookup yields CDR1 SGHRS and CDR2 YFSETQ. Between the trimmed V and J ends, which lost 7 bases and 1 base, there was a span of 12 bases. CDR3 length: 14 amino acids. CDR3 nucleotides: TGCGCCAGCCAACCGGGACGGTCCTACAATGAGCAGTTCTTC. This sequence encodes CASQPGRSYNEQFF.

The sample holds a few counts of this clonotype. The chain employs TRBV12-3 or TRBV12-4 and TRBJ2-1, with 7 bases that match TRBD1. After removal of 2 bases from V and 7 bases from J, the junction contained 8 bases not matched to a gene. The CDR3 extends over 15 amino acids. The CDR3 region is CASSLRGQRLNEQFF. CDR3 bases: TGTGCCAGCAGTTTACGGGGACAGAGACTTAATGAGCAGTTCTTC.

For the CDR3, the DNA is TGTGCCATCCGGACTAGCGGGCCCCAAGAGACCCAGTACTTC. Protein product: CAIRTSGPQETQYF. The V gene is TRBV10-3, the J gene TRBJ2-5; TRBD2 agrees at 11 bases. Trimming took 8 bases from V and 1 from J; bases not matched to a gene: 3. The CDR3 loop spans 14 amino acids. Germline values: CDR1 ENHRY, CDR2 SYGVKD.

This clonotype has just a few counts. This chain connects TRBV18 to TRBJ2-1; 8 positions match TRBD2. Per germline, CDR1 KGHSH and CDR2 LQKENI. J lost 9 bases, V lost 0 bases, and 4 bases had no gene match. The CDR3 consists of 14 residues. The CDR3 region is CASSPPRGAGEQFF. The CDR3 DNA follows: TGTGCCAGCTCACCACCGCGGGGGGCGGGTGAGCAGTTCTTC. Using reference TRBV18 and TRBJ2-1 for the parts outside the CDR3, the full variable domain is NAGVMQNPRHLVRRRGQEARLRCSPMKGHSHVYWYRQLPEEGLKFMVYLQKENIIDESGMPKERFSAEFPKEGPSILRIQQVVRGDSAAYFCASSPPRGAGEQFFGPGTRLTVL.

The V call is TRBV7-9, the J call TRBJ2-1, with D maybe TRBD1 (5 bases). Germline CDR1 SEHNR, CDR2 FQNEAQ (reference sequence). V lost 1 base to trimming and J lost 8 bases, with 12 bases between them. The CDR3 runs to 14 residues. The CDR3 protein is CASSLGAGSDEQFF. In nucleotides, the CDR3 is TGTGCCAGCAGCTTAGGGGCAGGGTCGGATGAGCAGTTCTTC.